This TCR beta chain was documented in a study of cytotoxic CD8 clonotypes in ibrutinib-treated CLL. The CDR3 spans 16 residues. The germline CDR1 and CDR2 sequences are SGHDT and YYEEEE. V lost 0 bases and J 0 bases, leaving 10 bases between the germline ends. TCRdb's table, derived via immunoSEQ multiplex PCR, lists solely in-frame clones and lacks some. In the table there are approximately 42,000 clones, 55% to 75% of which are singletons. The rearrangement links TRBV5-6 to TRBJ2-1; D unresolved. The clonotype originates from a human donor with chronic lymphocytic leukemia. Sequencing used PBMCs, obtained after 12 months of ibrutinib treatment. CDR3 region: CASSLELLTSYNEQFF. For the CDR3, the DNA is TGTGCCAGCAGCTTGGAGCTTCTGACCTCCTACAATGAGCAGTTCTTC. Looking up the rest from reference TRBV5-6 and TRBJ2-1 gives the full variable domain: DAGVTQSPTHLIKTRGQQVTLRCSPKSGHDTVSWYQQALGQGPQFIFQYYEEEERQRGNFPDRFSGHQFPNYSSELNVNALLLGDSALYLCASSLELLTSYNEQFFGPGTRLTVL.